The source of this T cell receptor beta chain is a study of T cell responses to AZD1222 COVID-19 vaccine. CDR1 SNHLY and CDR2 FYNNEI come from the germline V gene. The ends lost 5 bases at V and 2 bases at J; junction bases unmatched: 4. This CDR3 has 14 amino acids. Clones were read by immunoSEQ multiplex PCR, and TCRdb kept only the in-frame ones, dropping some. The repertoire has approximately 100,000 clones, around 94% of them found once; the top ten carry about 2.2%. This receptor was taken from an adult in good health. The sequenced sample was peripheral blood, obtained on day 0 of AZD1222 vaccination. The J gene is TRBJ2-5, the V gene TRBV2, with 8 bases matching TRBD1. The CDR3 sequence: CASSSDRGQETQYF. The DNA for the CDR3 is TGTGCCAGCAGTTCCGACAGGGGTCAAGAGACCCAGTACTTC.